The text below deals with one T cell receptor beta chain. What it binds is unknown. Researchers ran the PCR with 60 Vbeta and 13 Jbeta primers. Under the authors' procedure: An analysis that came later counted 70 million to 100 million unique TCR beta chains, 10 million to 11 million shared. Sequenced by immunoSEQ multiplex PCR; TCRdb stores in-frame clones only, minus some. The D gene and trimming were derived from the DNA, and the V and J assignments and clone size from that table. The sample has 130,000 or so clones; 75% to 85% are singletons. The sample belongs to a study of cytomegalovirus exposure and HLA in healthy donors. Study observations and caveats: Donor immune exposure was known only as CMV serostatus. As a later analysis showed, several of the most significant clusters appeared to be linked to common viral pathogens. Among the CMV-associated chains, three were confirmed in vitro as specific for CMV antigens.

The CDR3 runs 15 residues. Germline-derived CDR1 and CDR2 are SGHRS and YFSETQ. The V segment lost 1 base and the J segment 3 bases; nucleotides outside the gene matches: 5. The chain combines TRBV5-1 with TRBJ1-2; 8 bases match TRBD1. The TCR sequence derives from a male donor in good health and CMV-seronegative. The sequenced sample was PBMCs. The CDR3 nucleotides are TGCGCCAGCAGCTTGTCGGACAGGGACTACTATGGCTACACCTTC. Its translation is CASSLSDRDYYGYTF. The full variable domain, in which reference TRBV5-1 and TRBJ1-2 provide the parts outside the CDR3, is KAGVTQTPRYLIKTRGQQVTLSCSPISGHRSVSWYQQTPGQGLQFLFEYFSETQRNKGNFPGRFSGRQFSNSRSEMNVSTLELGDSALYLCASSLSDRDYYGYTFGSGTRLTVV.